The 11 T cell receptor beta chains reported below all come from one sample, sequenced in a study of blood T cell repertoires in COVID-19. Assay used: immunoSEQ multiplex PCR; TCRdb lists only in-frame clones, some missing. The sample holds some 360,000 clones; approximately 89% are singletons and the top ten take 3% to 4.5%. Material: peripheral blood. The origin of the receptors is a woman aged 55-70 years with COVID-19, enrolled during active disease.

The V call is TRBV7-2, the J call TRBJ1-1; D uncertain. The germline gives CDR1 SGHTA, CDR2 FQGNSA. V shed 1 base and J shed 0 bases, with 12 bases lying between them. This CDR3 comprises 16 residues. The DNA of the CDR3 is TGTGCCAGCAGCTTAGGGGTAGCCAGAATGAACACTGAAGCTTTCTTT. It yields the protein CASSLGVARMNTEAFF.

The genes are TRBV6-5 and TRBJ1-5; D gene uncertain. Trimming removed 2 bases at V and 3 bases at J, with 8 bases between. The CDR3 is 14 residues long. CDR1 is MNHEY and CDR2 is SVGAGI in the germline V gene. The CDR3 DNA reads TGTGCCAGCAGTTACACCAGGTACAATCAGCCCCAGCATTTT. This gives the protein CASSYTRYNQPQHF.

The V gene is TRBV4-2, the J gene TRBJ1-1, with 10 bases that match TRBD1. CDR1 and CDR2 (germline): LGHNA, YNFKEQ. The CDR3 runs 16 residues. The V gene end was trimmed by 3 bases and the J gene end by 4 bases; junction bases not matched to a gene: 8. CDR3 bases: TGTGCCAGCAGCCATGCCGGACAGGGGGGAAGCACTGAAGCTTTCTTT. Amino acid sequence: CASSHAGQGGSTEAFF.

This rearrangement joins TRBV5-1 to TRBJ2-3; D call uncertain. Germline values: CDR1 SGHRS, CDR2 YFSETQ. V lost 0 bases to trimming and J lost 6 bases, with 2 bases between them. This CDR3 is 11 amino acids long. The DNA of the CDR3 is TGCGCCAGCAGCTTGGCGGATACGCAGTATTTT. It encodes CASSLADTQYF.

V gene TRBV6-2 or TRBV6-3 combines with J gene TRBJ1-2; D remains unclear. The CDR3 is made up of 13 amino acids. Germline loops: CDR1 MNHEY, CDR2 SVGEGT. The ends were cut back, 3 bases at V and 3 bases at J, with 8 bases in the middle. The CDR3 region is CASSYKGDYGYTF. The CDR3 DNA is TGTGCCAGCAGTTATAAAGGAGACTATGGCTACACCTTC.

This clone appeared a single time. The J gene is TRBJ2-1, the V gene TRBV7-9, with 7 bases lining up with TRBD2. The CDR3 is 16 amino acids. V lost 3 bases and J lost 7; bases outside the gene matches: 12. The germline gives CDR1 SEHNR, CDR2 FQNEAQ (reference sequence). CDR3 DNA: TGTGCCAGCAGCTTTTGGCCGGGGGGAATCTTGAATGAGCAGTTCTTC. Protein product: CASSFWPGGILNEQFF.

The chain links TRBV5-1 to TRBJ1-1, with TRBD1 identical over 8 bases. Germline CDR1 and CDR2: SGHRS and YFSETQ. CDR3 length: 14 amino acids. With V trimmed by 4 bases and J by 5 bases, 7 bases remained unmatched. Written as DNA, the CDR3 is TGCGCCAGCAGCCCGAGGACAGGGTTGACTGAAGCTTTCTTT. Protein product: CASSPRTGLTEAFF.

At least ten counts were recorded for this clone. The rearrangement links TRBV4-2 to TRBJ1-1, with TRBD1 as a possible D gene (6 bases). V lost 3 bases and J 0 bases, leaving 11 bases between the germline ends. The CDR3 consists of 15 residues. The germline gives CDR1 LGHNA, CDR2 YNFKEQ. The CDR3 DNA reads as TGTGCCAGCAGCCAGTCCGGACAGTTGAACACTGAAGCTTTCTTT. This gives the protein CASSQSGQLNTEAFF.

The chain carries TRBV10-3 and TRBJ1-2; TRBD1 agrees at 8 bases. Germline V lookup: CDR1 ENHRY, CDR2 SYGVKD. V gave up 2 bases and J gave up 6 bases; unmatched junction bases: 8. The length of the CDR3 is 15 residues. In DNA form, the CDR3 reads TGTGCCATCAGTGAGGGGGCAGGGGGCGAGGATGGCTACACCTTC. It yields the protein CAISEGAGGEDGYTF.

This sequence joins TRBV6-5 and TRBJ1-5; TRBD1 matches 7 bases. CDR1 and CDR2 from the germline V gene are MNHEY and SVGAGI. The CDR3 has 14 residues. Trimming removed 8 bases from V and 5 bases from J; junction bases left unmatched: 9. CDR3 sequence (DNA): TGTGCCAGCGGATACAGGGGCACTCATCAGCCCCAGCATTTT. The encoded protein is CASGYRGTHQPQHF.

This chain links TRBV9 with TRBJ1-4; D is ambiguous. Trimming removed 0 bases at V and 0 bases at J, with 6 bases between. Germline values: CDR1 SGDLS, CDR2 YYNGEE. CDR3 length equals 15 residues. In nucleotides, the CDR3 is TGTGCCAGCAGCGTAGGTTCAACAACTAATGAAAAACTGTTTTTT. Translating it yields CASSVGSTTNEKLFF.